Shown below are 22 T cell receptor beta chains from a single sample sequenced in a study of blood T cell repertoires in COVID-19. This table comes from immunoSEQ multiplex PCR, and its TCRdb copy is limited to in-frame clones, with some not included. The sample carries fewer than 250,000 clones, more than 70% recorded once. Sequenced input: PBMCs or T cells enriched from blood (not recorded which). These receptors were obtained from a woman between 50 and 59 years old who had recovered from COVID-19.

The chain has TRBV12-5 and TRBJ2-1; D may be TRBD2 (6 bases). The germline gives CDR1 LGHNT, CDR2 FRNRAP. Deletions cut 2 bases from V and 1 base from J, with 12 bases between. The CDR3 contains 16 residues. CDR3 amino acids: CASGLLRGTSYNEQFF. CDR3 DNA: TGTGCTAGTGGTTTGTTGCGGGGCACATCCTACAATGAGCAGTTCTTC.

The chain employs TRBV6-5 and TRBJ2-3; weak D call: TRBD2 (5 bases). Germline loops: CDR1 MNHEY, CDR2 SVGAGI. The CDR3 is 12 amino acids. Deletions cut 6 bases from V and 5 bases from J, with 9 bases between. The CDR3 region is CASRAAGDTQYF. The CDR3 nucleotides read TGTGCCAGCAGGGCTGCGGGAGATACGCAGTATTTT.

The chain links TRBV20-1 to TRBJ1-1; 8 bases match TRBD1. After removal of 6 bases from V and 11 bases from J, the junction contained 8 bases not matched to a gene. The CDR3 runs 11 residues. Germline CDR1 DFQATT, CDR2 SNEGSKA (reference sequence). For the CDR3, the DNA is TGCAGTGCCAGGACAGGGTCTTTGGCTTTCTTT. Amino acid sequence: CSARTGSLAFF.

The genes are TRBV7-2 and TRBJ2-2; D is uncertain. CDR1 is SGHTA, CDR2 FQGNSA, per germline. V was clipped by 4 bases and J by 1 base, with 13 bases between them. The CDR3 extends over 16 amino acids. Here the CDR3 reads CASSSPVRLNTGELFF. The CDR3 region has the DNA TGTGCCAGCAGCTCGCCGGTGCGGTTGAACACCGGGGAGCTGTTTTTT.

J is TRBJ1-4 and V is TRBV28; no reliable D call. Germline assignment: CDR1 MDHEN and CDR2 SYDVKM. The V end was cut by 8 bases, the J end by 7 bases, with 11 bases between. CDR3 length: 12 residues. This CDR3 reads CASHEGTEKLFF. The CDR3, as DNA: TGTGCCAGCCACGAGGGTACTGAAAAACTGTTTTTT.

The V call is TRBV4-3, the J call TRBJ2-7, with TRBD2 matching 10 bases. V lost 1 base, J lost 6 bases, and 6 bases stayed unmatched. Germline V gene lookup returns CDR1 LGHNA and CDR2 YSLEER. CDR3 length equals 15 residues. The CDR3 loop reads CASSQGLAGDFEQYF. The CDR3, as DNA: TGCGCCAGCAGCCAAGGTCTAGCGGGAGATTTCGAGCAGTACTTC.

V and J are TRBV9 and TRBJ2-7, with 11 bases identical to TRBD1. The germline V gene has CDR1 SGDLS and CDR2 YYNGEE. This CDR3 spans 15 amino acids. The J segment lost 1 base and the V segment lost 4 bases, leaving 4 bases of the junction unmatched. The CDR3: CASSLGQGASYEQYF. The CDR3 DNA sequence: TGTGCCAGCAGCCTCGGACAGGGGGCTTCCTACGAGCAGTACTTC.

In nucleotides, the CDR3 is TGTGCCAGCAGCTTAAGCGGGGGCGCTTGGGATGAGCAGTTCTTC. Translation: CASSLSGGAWDEQFF. The V call is TRBV11-2, the J call TRBJ2-1, with 8 bases that match TRBD2. There are 15 residues in the CDR3. Germline V gene lookup returns CDR1 SGHAT and CDR2 FQNNGV. V lost 2 bases to trimming and J lost 8 bases; unmatched junction nucleotides: 8.

V and J are TRBV11-3 and TRBJ1-1; D not certain. V lost 5 bases to trimming and J lost 4 bases, with 14 bases between them. CDR1 is SGHNT, CDR2 YENEEA, per germline. The CDR3 contains 14 residues. CDR3 sequence reads: CASSPRLSGTEAFF. The CDR3 region has the DNA TGTGCCAGCAGCCCCCGGCTGAGCGGCACTGAAGCTTTCTTT.

The chain carries TRBV5-1 and TRBJ1-5; D remains unclear. CDR3 length: 14 amino acids. Deletions cut 2 bases from V and 3 bases from J, with 9 bases between. Per germline, CDR1 SGHRS and CDR2 YFSETQ. CDR3 amino acids: CASSLSGNNQPQHF. The CDR3 DNA is TGCGCCAGCAGCTTATCCGGGAACAATCAGCCCCAGCATTTT.

This CDR3 reads CASSSGGAQVNEKLFF. The DNA of the CDR3 is TGTGCCAGCAGTTCCGGTGGGGCTCAAGTTAATGAAAAACTGTTTTTT. The J gene is TRBJ1-4, the V gene TRBV28, with D maybe TRBD1 (5 bases). Trimming removed 4 bases at V and 4 bases at J, with 16 bases between. The CDR3 has 16 amino acids. The germline V gene encodes CDR1 MDHEN and CDR2 SYDVKM. Based on the CDR3 plus reference TRBV28 and TRBJ1-4, the full variable domain is DVKVTQSSRYLVKRTGEKVFLECVQDMDHENMFWYRQDPGLGLRLIYFSYDVKMKEKGDIPEGYSVSREKKERFSLILESASTNQTSMYLCASSSGGAQVNEKLFFGSGTQLSVL.

The rearrangement uses TRBV18 and TRBJ2-5, with D possibly being TRBD2 (6 bases). CDR1 KGHSH and CDR2 LQKENI come from the germline V gene. V was clipped by 11 bases and J by 2 bases, with 12 bases between them. The CDR3 has 12 residues. CDR3 in amino acids: CAGGSLQETQYF. The CDR3 coding sequence is TGTGCCGGAGGGAGCCTACAAGAGACCCAGTACTTC. Complete variable domain (other parts from reference TRBV18 and TRBJ2-5): NAGVMQNPRHLVRRRGQEARLRCSPMKGHSHVYWYRQLPEEGLKFMVYLQKENIIDESGMPKERFSAEFPKEGPSILRIQQVVRGDSAAYFCAGGSLQETQYFGPGTRLLVL.

In this sample, this clone turned up many times. V gene TRBV6-2 or TRBV6-3 combines with J gene TRBJ2-3; 7 nucleotides line up with TRBD2. The germline gives CDR1 MNHEY, CDR2 SVGEGT. The trim removed 4 bases at V and 0 bases at J, leaving 4 bases unmatched. This CDR3 region has 15 residues. The CDR3 DNA sequence: TGTGCCAGCAGTTCCGGGACTAAAAGCACAGATACGCAGTATTTT. It yields the protein CASSSGTKSTDTQYF.

The V and J genes are TRBV12-3 or TRBV12-4 and TRBJ2-5, with 9 nucleotides matching TRBD1. V trimming: 6 bases; J trimming: 3 bases; junction bases outside the gene matches: 2. The CDR3 runs to 13 residues. The CDR3 DNA reads as TGTGCCAGCAGATGGGACAGGGAAGAGACCCAGTACTTC. This encodes CASRWDREETQYF.

This clone has just a few counts. Here the CDR3 DNA reads TGTGCCAGCAGTGGACAGGGCTATAGCAATCAGCCCCAGCATTTT. This codes for CASSGQGYSNQPQHF. The rearrangement uses TRBV28 and TRBJ1-5, with TRBD1 identical over 8 bases. Germline V gene lookup returns CDR1 MDHEN and CDR2 SYDVKM. The CDR3 is 15 amino acids. The V segment lost 5 bases and the J segment 0 bases; nucleotides outside the gene matches: 3.

The chain combines TRBV11-3 with TRBJ2-5, with D maybe TRBD2 (7 bases). CDR3 length equals 15 residues. Trimming removed 6 bases at V and 5 bases at J, with 19 bases between. Germline V lookup: CDR1 SGHNT, CDR2 YENEEA. CDR3 DNA: TGTGCCAGCAGTAAGCGGGACACGGTACAGGAGACCCAGTACTTC. Its translation is CASSKRDTVQETQYF.

The chain carries TRBV28 and TRBJ2-7; 7 bases fit TRBD2. The trim removed 5 bases at V and 3 bases at J, leaving 7 bases unmatched. This CDR3 has 14 residues. Per germline, CDR1 MDHEN and CDR2 SYDVKM. CDR3 DNA sequence: TGTGCCAGCAGTAAAAGGAGCGGGGTCTACGAGCAGTACTTC. Translation: CASSKRSGVYEQYF.

This chain joins TRBV11-3 and TRBJ2-2, with D perhaps TRBD1 (5 bases). Germline CDR1 and CDR2: SGHNT and YENEEA. V lost 6 bases and J 6 bases, leaving 17 bases between the germline ends. The CDR3 runs to 15 residues. The CDR3: CASRAVSQGPGELFF. The CDR3 bases are TGTGCCAGCAGGGCGGTGTCGCAGGGTCCCGGGGAGCTGTTTTTT.

The rearrangement joins TRBV1 to TRBJ2-7; the table's D call, TRBD2, was not checked against the DNA. TRBV1 counts as a pseudogene. This CDR3 contains 16 residues. DNA of the CDR3: TGCACCAGCAGATGCCACTCTAGCGGGAAAACCTACGAGCAGTACTTC. Protein: CTSRCHSSGKTYEQYF.

The chain links TRBV11-3 to TRBJ1-4; a possible D gene is TRBD1 (5 bases). Germline values: CDR1 SGHNT, CDR2 YENEEA. V was pared by 3 bases and J by 2 bases, with 10 bases between. This CDR3 is 15 amino acids long. The CDR3: CASSFGGSTNEKLFF. CDR3 in DNA: TGTGCCAGCAGCTTCGGGGGATCCACTAATGAAAAACTGTTTTTT.

V gene TRBV11-2 combines with J gene TRBJ2-7; no clear D. V was trimmed by 6 bases and J by 6 bases, leaving 12 bases between them. Germline V gene sequence: CDR1 SGHAT, CDR2 FQNNGV. This CDR3 contains 12 residues. CDR3 DNA: TGTGCCAGCAGTTCTAGGTATGTCGAGCAGTACTTC. Translated, it gives CASSSRYVEQYF.

The J gene is TRBJ1-3, the V gene TRBV7-2; 10 nucleotides align to TRBD1. Per the germline V gene, CDR1 is SGHTA and CDR2 is FQGNSA. CDR3 length: 16 residues. Unmatched junction bases numbered 7, after V lost 5 bases and J lost 3 bases. The CDR3 bases are TGTGCCAGCAGCACCAGGACAGGGGGGGATGGAAACACCATATATTTT. Protein: CASSTRTGGDGNTIYF. The full variable domain, in which reference TRBV7-2 and TRBJ1-3 provide the parts outside the CDR3, is GAGVSQSPSNKVTEKGKDVELRCDPISGHTALYWYRQSLGQGLEFLIYFQGNSAPDKSGLPSDRFSAERTGGSVSTLTIQRTQQEDSAVYLCASSTRTGGDGNTIYFGEGSWLTVV.